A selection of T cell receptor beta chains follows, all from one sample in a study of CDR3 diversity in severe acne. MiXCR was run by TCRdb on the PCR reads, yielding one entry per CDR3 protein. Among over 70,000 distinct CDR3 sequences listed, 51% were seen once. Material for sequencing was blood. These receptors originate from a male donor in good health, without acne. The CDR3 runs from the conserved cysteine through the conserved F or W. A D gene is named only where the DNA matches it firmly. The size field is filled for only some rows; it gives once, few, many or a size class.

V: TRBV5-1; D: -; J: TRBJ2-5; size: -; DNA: TGCGCCAGCAGCTTGGGCGGGACCCAAGAGACCCAGTACTTC; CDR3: CASSLGGTQETQYF
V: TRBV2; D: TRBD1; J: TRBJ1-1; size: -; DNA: TGTGCCAGCAGCAAAACAGGGGGCGTCACTGAAGCTTTCTTT; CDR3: CASSKTGGVTEAFF
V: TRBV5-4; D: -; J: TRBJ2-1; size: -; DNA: TGTGCCAGCAGCTTCCGTGCGGGGAACACCGGGGAGCAGTTCTTC; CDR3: CASSFRAGNTGEQFF
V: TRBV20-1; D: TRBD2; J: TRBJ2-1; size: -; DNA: TGCAGTGCCGAAGGGACTAGCGGGAGGAACAATGAGCAGTTCTTC; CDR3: CSAEGTSGRNNEQFF
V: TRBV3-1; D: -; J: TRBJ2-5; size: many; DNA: TGTGCCAGCAGCCAAGACCTCGGGACGGGTGAGGAGACCCAGTACTTC; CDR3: CASSQDLGTGEETQYF
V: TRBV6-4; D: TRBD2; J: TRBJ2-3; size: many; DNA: TGTGCCAGCAGTGACTCACCGGGGGGGACAGATACGCAGTATTTT; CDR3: CASSDSPGGTDTQYF
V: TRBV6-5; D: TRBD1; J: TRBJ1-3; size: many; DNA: TGTGCCAGCAGCGCCGGACAGGGGGAAGTTGGAAACACCATATATTTT; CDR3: CASSAGQGEVGNTIYF
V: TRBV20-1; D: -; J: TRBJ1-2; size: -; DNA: TGCAGTGCTAGAGTGGTGGTAGGGGACTATGGCTACACCTTC; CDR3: CSARVVVGDYGYTF
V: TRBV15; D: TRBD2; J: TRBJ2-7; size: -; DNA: TGTGCCACCAGCCCGACCCGACTAGCCGGCGAGCAGTACTTC; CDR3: CATSPTRLAGEQYF
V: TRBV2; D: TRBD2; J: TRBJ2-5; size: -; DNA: TGTGCCAGCAGTGAAGCGTATAGCGGGAGTGTAGCGACCCAGTACTTC; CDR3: CASSEAYSGSVATQYF
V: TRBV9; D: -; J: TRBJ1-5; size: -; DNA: TGCGCCAGCAGCGGAGGGGGAATCGGGCCCCAGCATTTT; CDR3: CASSGGGIGPQHF
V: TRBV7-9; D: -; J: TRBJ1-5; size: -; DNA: TGTGCCAGCAGCTTAGATTATCAGCCCCAGCATTTT; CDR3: CASSLDYQPQHF
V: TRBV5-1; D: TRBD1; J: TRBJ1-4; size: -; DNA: TGCGCCAGCAGCTCGGAGACAGGGGTCTACAATGAAAAACTGTTTTTT; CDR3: CASSSETGVYNEKLFF
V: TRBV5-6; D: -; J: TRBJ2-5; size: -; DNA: TGTGCCAGCAGCACCGGGATAAGACAAGAGACCCAGTACTTC; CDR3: CASSTGIRQETQYF
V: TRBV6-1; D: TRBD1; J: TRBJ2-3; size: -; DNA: TGTGCCAGCAGCCCATATGGGACAGGGATCACAGATACGCAGTATTTT; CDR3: CASSPYGTGITDTQYF
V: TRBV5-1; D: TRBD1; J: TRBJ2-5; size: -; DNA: TGCGCCAGCACGGGACAGGGAGGGATCCAAGAGACCCAGTACTTC; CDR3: CASTGQGGIQETQYF
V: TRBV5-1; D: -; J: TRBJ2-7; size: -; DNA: TGCGCCAGCAGCTTGGTGGGAGGCAACGAGCAGTACTTC; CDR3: CASSLVGGNEQYF
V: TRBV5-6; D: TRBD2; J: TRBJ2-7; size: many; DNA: TGTGCCAGCAGCTTGGGCTTTCACTTGCTAGCGGGGGGGAACGTTGGCTCCTACGAGCAGTACTTC; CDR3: CASSLGFHLLAGGNVGSYEQYF
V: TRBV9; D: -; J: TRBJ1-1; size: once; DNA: TGTGCCAGCAGCGTAGGTAAGGGTGAAGCTTTCTTT; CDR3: CASSVGKGEAFF
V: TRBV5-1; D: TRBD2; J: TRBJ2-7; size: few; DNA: TGCGCCAGCAGCTTGGGGGGGGGGCGGGGGGGGGGGGGGGCGGGGGAGTCCTACGAGCAGTACTTC; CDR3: CASSLGGGRGGGGAGESYEQYF
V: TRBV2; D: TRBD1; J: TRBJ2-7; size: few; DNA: TGTGCCAGCAGAGTAGGACAGGGGTTCTCCTACGAGCAGTACTTC; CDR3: CASRVGQGFSYEQYF
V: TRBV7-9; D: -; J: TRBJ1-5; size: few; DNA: -; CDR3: CASSLAGQNEKLFFGSGTQHF
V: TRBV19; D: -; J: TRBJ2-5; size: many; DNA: TGTGCCAGTAGTACGTCCCAAGAGACCCAGTACTTC; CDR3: CASSTSQETQYF
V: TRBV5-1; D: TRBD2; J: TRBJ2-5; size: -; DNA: TGCGCCAGCAGCCCGGGAACTAGCGGGAGAATGGGGACCCAGTACTTC; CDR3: CASSPGTSGRMGTQYF
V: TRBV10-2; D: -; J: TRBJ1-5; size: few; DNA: TGCGCCAGCAGTAGTACAGAGCCATCTTATCCCCAGCATTTT; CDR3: CASSSTEPSYPQHF
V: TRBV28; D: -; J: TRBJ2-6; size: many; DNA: TGTGCCAGCAGCACCGGGTCATCGGGGGCCAACGTCCTGACTTTC; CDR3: CASSTGSSGANVLTF
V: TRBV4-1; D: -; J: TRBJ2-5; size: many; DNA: TGCGCCAGCAGCCAAGCACCTTATAACCAAGAGACCCAGTACTTC; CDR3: CASSQAPYNQETQYF
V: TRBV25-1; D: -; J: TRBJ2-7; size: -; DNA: TGTGCCAGCAGTGACCGACAGGCCTCCTACGAGCAGTACTTC; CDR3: CASSDRQASYEQYF
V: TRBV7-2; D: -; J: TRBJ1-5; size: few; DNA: TGTGCCAGCAGCTTAGCTGTTGGTAGCAATCAGCCCCAGCATTTT; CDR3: CASSLAVGSNQPQHF
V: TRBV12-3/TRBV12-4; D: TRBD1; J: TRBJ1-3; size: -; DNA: TGTGCCAGCAGTATTGAGACAGGGCGGGGAAACACCATATATTTT; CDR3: CASSIETGRGNTIYF
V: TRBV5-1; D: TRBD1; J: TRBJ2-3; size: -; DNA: TGCGCCAGCAGCTCGGGACAGGGGGGCGGCACAGATACGCAGTATTTT; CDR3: CASSSGQGGGTDTQYF
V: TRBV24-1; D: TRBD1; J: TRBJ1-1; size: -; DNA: TGTGCCACCGTCTTGGGGACAGGGCTTAACACTGAAGCTTTCTTT; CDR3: CATVLGTGLNTEAFF
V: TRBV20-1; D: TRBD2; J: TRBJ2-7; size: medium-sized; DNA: TGCAGTGCCACCCCCTTAGCGGGAGCGGCCCACGAGCAGTACTTC; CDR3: CSATPLAGAAHEQYF
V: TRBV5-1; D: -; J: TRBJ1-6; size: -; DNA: TGCGCCAGCAGCTTGGGATCCCTCCCGAATTCACCCCTCCACTTT; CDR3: CASSLGSLPNSPLHF
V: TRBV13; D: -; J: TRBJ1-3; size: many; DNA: TGTGCCAGCAGCTTAGGAGTCTCCGGAGGCACCATATATTTT; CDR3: CASSLGVSGGTIYF
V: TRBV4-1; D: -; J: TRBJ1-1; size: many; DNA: TGCGCCAGCAGCCAAGGGGAGAACTCGAACACTGAAGCTTTCTTT; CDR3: CASSQGENSNTEAFF
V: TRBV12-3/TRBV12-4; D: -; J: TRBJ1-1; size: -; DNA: TGTGCCAGCAGTTTTTGGTCAGGGAAGGCTGAAGCTTTCTTT; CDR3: CASSFWSGKAEAFF
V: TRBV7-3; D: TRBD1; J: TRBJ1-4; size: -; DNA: TGTGCCAGCAGCCCACAGGGGGGATGGGAAAAACTGTTTTTT; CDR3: CASSPQGGWEKLFF
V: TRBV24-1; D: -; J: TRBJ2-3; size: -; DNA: TGTGCCACCAGTGATTTTAGAGGGGCGGGTCCCCATACGCAGTATTTT; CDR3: CATSDFRGAGPHTQYF
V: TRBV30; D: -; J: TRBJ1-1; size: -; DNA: TGTGCCTGGAGTCCGGAGGGGAGGACTGAGGCTTTCTTT; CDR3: CAWSPEGRTEAFF
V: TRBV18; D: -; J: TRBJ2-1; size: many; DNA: TGTGCCAGCTCACCGCAGGGGATGAATGAGCAGTTCTTC; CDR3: CASSPQGMNEQFF
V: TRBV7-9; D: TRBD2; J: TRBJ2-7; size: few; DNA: TGTGCCAGCAGCCCCCGCATAGGACTAGCGGGAGAGATCTACGAGCAGTACTTC; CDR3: CASSPRIGLAGEIYEQYF